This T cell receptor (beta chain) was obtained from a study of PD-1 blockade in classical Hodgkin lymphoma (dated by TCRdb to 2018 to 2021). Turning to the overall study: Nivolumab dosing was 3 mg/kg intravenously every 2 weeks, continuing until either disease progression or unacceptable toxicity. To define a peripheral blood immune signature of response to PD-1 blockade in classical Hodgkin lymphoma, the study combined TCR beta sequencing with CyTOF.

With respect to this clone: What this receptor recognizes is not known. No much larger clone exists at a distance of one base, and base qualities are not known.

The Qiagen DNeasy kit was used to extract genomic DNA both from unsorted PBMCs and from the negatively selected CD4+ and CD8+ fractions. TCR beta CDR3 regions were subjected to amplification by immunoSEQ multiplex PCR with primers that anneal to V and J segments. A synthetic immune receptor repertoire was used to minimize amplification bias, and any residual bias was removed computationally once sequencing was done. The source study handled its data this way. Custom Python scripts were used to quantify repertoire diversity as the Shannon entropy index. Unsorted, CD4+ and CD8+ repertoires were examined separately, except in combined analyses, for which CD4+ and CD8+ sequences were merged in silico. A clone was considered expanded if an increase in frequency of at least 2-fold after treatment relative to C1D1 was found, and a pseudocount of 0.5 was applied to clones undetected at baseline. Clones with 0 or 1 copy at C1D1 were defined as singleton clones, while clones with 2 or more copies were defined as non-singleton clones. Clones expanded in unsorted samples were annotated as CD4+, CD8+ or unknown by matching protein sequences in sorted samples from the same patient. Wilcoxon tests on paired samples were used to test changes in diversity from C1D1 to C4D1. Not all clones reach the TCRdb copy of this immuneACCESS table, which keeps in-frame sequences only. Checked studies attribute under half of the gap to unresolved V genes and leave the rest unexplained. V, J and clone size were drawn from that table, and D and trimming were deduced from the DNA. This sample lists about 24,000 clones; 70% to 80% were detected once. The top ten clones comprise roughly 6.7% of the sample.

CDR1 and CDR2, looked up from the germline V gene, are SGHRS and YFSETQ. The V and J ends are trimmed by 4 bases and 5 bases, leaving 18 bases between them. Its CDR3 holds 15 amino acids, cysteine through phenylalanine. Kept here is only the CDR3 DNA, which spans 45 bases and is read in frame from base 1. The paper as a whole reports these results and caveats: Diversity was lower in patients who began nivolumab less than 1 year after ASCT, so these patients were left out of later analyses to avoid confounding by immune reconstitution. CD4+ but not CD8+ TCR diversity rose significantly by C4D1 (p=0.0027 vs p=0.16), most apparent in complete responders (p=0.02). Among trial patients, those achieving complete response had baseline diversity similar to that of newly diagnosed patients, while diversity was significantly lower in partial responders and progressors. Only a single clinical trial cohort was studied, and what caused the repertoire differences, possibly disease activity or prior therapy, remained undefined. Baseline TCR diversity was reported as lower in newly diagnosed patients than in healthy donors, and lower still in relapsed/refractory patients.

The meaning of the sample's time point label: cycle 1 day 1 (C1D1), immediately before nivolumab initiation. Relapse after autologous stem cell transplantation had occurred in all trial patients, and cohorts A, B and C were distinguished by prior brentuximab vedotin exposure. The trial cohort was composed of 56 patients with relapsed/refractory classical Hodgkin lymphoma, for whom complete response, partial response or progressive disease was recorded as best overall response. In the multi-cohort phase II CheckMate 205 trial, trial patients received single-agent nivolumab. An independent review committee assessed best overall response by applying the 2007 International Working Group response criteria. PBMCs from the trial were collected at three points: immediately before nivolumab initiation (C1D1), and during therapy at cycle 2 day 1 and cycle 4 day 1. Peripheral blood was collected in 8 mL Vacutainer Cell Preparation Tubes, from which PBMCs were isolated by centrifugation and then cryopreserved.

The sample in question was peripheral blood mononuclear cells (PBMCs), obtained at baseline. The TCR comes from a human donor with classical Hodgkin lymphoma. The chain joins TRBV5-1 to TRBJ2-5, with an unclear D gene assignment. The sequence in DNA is TGCGCCAGCAGCAAATTGGCGGCCGGTAGCGAGACCCAGTACTTC. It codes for CASSKLAAGSETQYF.